The 21 T cell receptor beta chains reported below all come from one sample, sequenced in a study of technical replicates of blood from a handful of donors. Only in-frame clones appear in the TCRdb table, and some are missing; sequencing was by immunoSEQ multiplex PCR. The table has about 49,000 clones, around nine tenths seen once; the top ten hold about 3.9%. The sample comprised PBMCs. These receptor sequences come from a human donor in good health. Some clones in this sample may be carry-over from other donors' samples.

This clone has just one count. V usage is TRBV7-6 and J usage is TRBJ2-7, with TRBD1 matching over 10 bases. CDR1 is SGHVS and CDR2 is FNYEAQ in the germline V gene. V lost 5 bases to trimming and J lost 5 bases; unmatched junction nucleotides: 12. The CDR3 sequence is 16 residues long. CDR3 sequence: CASSPYTGTGANEQYF. CDR3 in DNA: TGTGCCAGCAGCCCATACACCGGGACAGGGGCCAACGAGCAGTACTTC.

CDR3 bases: TGTGCCAGCAGCCGTGCCTCTAGCGGGGGACAGGATACGCAGTATTTT. The encoded protein is CASSRASSGGQDTQYF. This chain uses TRBV7-2 with TRBJ2-3; the match to TRBD2 covers 10 bases. This CDR3 has 16 residues. With 5 bases clipped from V and 6 bases from J, the junction kept 11 bases outside the gene matches. CDR1 and CDR2 (germline): SGHTA, FQGNSA.

The J gene is TRBJ2-3, the V gene TRBV5-1; tentatively, D is TRBD1 (6 bases). This CDR3 contains 16 residues. CDR1 is SGHRS and CDR2 is YFSETQ in the germline V gene. V lost 3 bases and J 0 bases, leaving 14 bases between the germline ends. The CDR3 nucleotides read TGCGCCAGCAGCTCGCAAAGCCAGGGGAGCACAGATACGCAGTATTTT. It encodes CASSSQSQGSTDTQYF.

The V and J genes are TRBV7-6 and TRBJ2-2; 10 bases fit TRBD1. Germline values: CDR1 SGHVS, CDR2 FNYEAQ. The CDR3 is 17 amino acids. The ends lost 5 bases at V and 0 bases at J; junction bases unmatched: 6. CDR3 DNA sequence: TGTGCCAGCAGCACGGACAGGGGGTGGTCGAACACCGGGGAGCTGTTTTTT. This encodes CASSTDRGWSNTGELFF.

The chain couples TRBV7-6 to TRBJ1-1, with 10 bases that match TRBD1. The V and J ends lost 1 base and 5 bases, in that order; junction bases with no gene match: 4. The CDR3 consists of 15 residues. Germline lookup yields CDR1 SGHVS and CDR2 FNYEAQ. CDR3 amino acids: CASSLVTGGPTEAFF. CDR3 nucleotides: TGTGCCAGCAGCTTAGTGACAGGGGGCCCGACTGAAGCTTTCTTT.

The chain is built from TRBV13 and TRBJ2-5; TRBD1 is a possible D gene (5 bases). V was cut by 10 bases and J by 2 bases, with 8 bases left in between. Germline V lookup: CDR1 PRHDT, CDR2 FYEKMQ (reference sequence). The CDR3 is 11 amino acids. DNA of the CDR3: TGTGCCACTGGACAACAAGAGACCCAGTACTTC. This codes for CATGQQETQYF.

The sample holds a few counts of this clone. The DNA of the CDR3 is TGTGCCAGCAGGCAGACAGTCACAGATACGCAGTATTTT. Protein sequence: CASRQTVTDTQYF. The chain has TRBV7-9 and TRBJ2-3, with D maybe TRBD1 (5 bases). CDR3 length equals 13 residues. Germline V lookup: CDR1 SEHNR, CDR2 FQNEAQ (reference sequence). Trimming shortened V by 6 bases and J by 2 bases, and 9 bases separated the two germline ends.

The genes are TRBV7-2 and TRBJ1-1; TRBD1 is a possible D gene (6 bases). The germline V gene has CDR1 SGHTA and CDR2 FQGNSA. V was pared by 3 bases and J by 6 bases, with 14 bases between. CDR3 length: 14 residues. CDR3 sequence reads: CASSFYGTSPEAFF. In DNA, the CDR3 is TGTGCCAGCAGCTTTTACGGGACATCGCCTGAAGCTTTCTTT.

The chain links TRBV6-5 to TRBJ2-1, with TRBD2 identical over 13 bases. Germline CDR1 and CDR2: MNHEY and SVGAGI. Trimming removed 6 bases from V and 5 bases from J; junction bases left unmatched: 4. CDR3 length: 15 residues. DNA of the CDR3: TGTGCCAGCAGGCCGGGACTAGCGGGAAACAATGAGCAGTTCTTC. This encodes CASRPGLAGNNEQFF.

This chain uses TRBV10-3 with TRBJ1-2; 11 bases fit TRBD1. This CDR3 has 17 residues. The germline CDR1 and CDR2 sequences are ENHRY and SYGVKD. With V trimmed by 3 bases and J by 4 bases, 10 bases remained unmatched. CDR3 amino acids: CAISDPDRGRSPYGYTF. The CDR3, as DNA: TGTGCCATCAGTGACCCGGACAGGGGGCGGTCCCCCTATGGCTACACCTTC.

The chain is built from TRBV7-9 and TRBJ2-1; 11 bases line up with TRBD2. There are 15 residues in the CDR3. The germline V gene encodes CDR1 SEHNR and CDR2 FQNEAQ (reference sequence). Trimming cost V 2 bases and J 4 bases; bases outside gene matches: 1. This chain's CDR3 is CASSLLAGGYNEQFF. The CDR3 region has the DNA TGTGCCAGCAGCTTATTAGCGGGGGGGTACAATGAGCAGTTCTTC.

The chain joins TRBV5-1 to TRBJ1-1; 9 nucleotides match TRBD1. The CDR3 has 14 residues. Germline V gene data show CDR1 as SGHRS and CDR2 as YFSETQ. Unmatched junction bases numbered 5, after V lost 3 bases and J lost 5 bases. The CDR3 DNA sequence: TGCGCCAGCAGCTCGGGACAGGGAGGAACTGAAGCTTTCTTT. This sequence encodes CASSSGQGGTEAFF.

J is TRBJ2-5 and V is TRBV30; 9 nucleotides match TRBD1. The CDR3 contains 15 residues. J was trimmed by 5 bases and V by 2 bases; bases with no gene match: 9. Germline CDR1 is GTSNPN and CDR2 is SVGIG (reference sequence). CDR3 sequence reads: CAWSLTGGVTETQYF. DNA for the CDR3: TGTGCCTGGAGTTTGACAGGGGGAGTAACGGAGACCCAGTACTTC.

The V gene is TRBV5-6, the J gene TRBJ2-1; 8 bases fit TRBD2. CDR1 is SGHDT and CDR2 is YYEEEE in the germline V gene. V lost 2 bases to trimming and J lost 7 bases; unmatched junction nucleotides: 8. This CDR3 has 15 amino acids. CDR3 amino acids: CASSFRTGGLNEQFF. CDR3 DNA: TGTGCCAGCAGCTTCCGGACGGGAGGGCTGAATGAGCAGTTCTTC.

This chain links TRBV2 with TRBJ1-2, with TRBD1 identical over 9 bases. The V gene end was trimmed by 6 bases and the J gene end by 8 bases; junction bases not matched to a gene: 4. This CDR3 spans 12 amino acids. CDR1 SNHLY and CDR2 FYNNEI come from the germline V gene. The CDR3, as DNA: TGTGCCAGCAGCGGGACAGGGTTCGGCTACACCTTC. Encoded protein: CASSGTGFGYTF.

This chain connects TRBV5-1 to TRBJ2-5; 12 bases agree with TRBD2. Per germline, CDR1 SGHRS and CDR2 YFSETQ. The CDR3 sequence is 15 residues long. V shed 4 bases and J 4 bases; nucleotides not matched to a gene: 5. The CDR3 sequence: CASSPRTSGVETQYF. For the CDR3, the DNA is TGCGCCAGCAGCCCCCGGACTAGCGGGGTAGAGACCCAGTACTTC.

By sample share, this clone is medium-sized (0.01 to 0.1%). The chain is built from TRBV6-1 and TRBJ1-1; 11 nucleotides agree with TRBD1. This CDR3 is 14 amino acids long. V lost 4 bases and J lost 3; bases outside the gene matches: 1. Germline CDR1 and CDR2: MNHNS and SASEGT. CDR3 DNA: TGTGCCAGCAGTGGGACAGGGGGCTACACTGAAGCTTTCTTT. This translates into CASSGTGGYTEAFF.

This chain connects TRBV2 to TRBJ1-4; tentative D call: TRBD1 (6 bases). Trimming took 6 bases from V and 7 from J, leaving 15 bases between them. Germline V lookup: CDR1 SNHLY, CDR2 FYNNEI. CDR3 length: 14 residues. CDR3 DNA: TGTGCCAGCAGGACGGACAGTCGTTCTGAAAAACTGTTTTTT. It encodes CASRTDSRSEKLFF.

The chain has TRBV7-2 and TRBJ2-7; 12 bases are shared with TRBD2. Trimming at V came to 1 base and at J to 4 bases, leaving 11 bases not matched to a gene. Germline CDR1 SGHTA, CDR2 FQGNSA. The CDR3 covers 18 residues. The CDR3 sequence is CASSLGLAGGLLVYEQYF. DNA of the CDR3: TGTGCCAGCAGCTTAGGGCTAGCGGGAGGGCTTTTGGTGTACGAGCAGTACTTC.

The chain combines TRBV5-1 with TRBJ2-1, with TRBD2 identical over 9 bases. The J segment lost 1 base and the V segment lost 3 bases, leaving 8 bases of the junction unmatched. CDR1 is SGHRS and CDR2 is YFSETQ in the germline V gene. The CDR3 has 17 amino acids. The chain's CDR3 is CASSSLAGAGSYNEQFF. CDR3 DNA: TGCGCCAGCAGCTCATTAGCGGGAGCGGGTTCCTACAATGAGCAGTTCTTC.

J is TRBJ1-3 and V is TRBV7-2, with 10 bases aligning to TRBD1. This CDR3 contains 17 residues. CDR1 and CDR2 from the germline V gene are SGHTA and FQGNSA. V lost 0 bases and J lost 6; bases outside the gene matches: 8. The DNA of the CDR3 is TGTGCCAGCAGCTTAGCGCGCAGACAGGGGGCATCAAACACCATATATTTT. This gives the protein CASSLARRQGASNTIYF.